This paragraph covers one T cell receptor (beta chain) sequence. CDR1 and CDR2 (germline): SGHTA, FQGTGA. V was pared by 8 bases and J by 5 bases, with 5 bases of the junction left unmatched. There are 13 residues in the CDR3. Assay used: immunoSEQ multiplex PCR; TCRdb lists only in-frame clones, some missing. The sample records over 100,000 clones, just under 95% being singletons. This entry comes from a study of siplizumab effects on memory and regulatory T cells. The sample comprised non-Treg CD4+ T cells sorted from blood. The sequence was obtained from a human donor in good health. This chain joins TRBV7-3 and TRBJ1-1; 10 positions match TRBD1. The chain's CDR3 is CASGTGQGTEAFF. In DNA form, the CDR3 reads TGTGCCAGCGGAACGGGACAGGGGACTGAAGCTTTCTTT. The variable domain in full, with the rest retrieved from reference TRBV7-3 and TRBJ1-1, is GAGVSQTPSNKVTEKGKYVELRCDPISGHTALYWYRQSLGQGPEFLIYFQGTGAADDSGLPNDRFFAVRPEGSVSTLKIQRTERGDSAVYLCASGTGQGTEAFFGQGTRLTVV.